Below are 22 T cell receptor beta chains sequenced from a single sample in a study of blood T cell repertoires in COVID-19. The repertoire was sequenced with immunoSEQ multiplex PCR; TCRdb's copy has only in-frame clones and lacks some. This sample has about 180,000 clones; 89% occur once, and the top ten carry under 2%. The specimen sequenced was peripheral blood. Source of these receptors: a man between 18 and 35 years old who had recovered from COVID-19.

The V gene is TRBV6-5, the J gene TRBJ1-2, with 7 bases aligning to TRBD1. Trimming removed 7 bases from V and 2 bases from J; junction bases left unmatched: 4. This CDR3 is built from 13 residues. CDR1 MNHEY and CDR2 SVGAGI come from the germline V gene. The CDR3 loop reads CASTTDRNYGYTF. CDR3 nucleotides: TGTGCCAGCACCACGGACAGGAACTATGGCTACACCTTC.

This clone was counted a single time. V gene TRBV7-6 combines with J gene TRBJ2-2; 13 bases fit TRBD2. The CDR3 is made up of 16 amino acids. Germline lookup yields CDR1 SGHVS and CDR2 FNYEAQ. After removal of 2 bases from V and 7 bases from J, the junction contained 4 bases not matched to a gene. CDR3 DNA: TGTGCCAGCAGCTTAAGACTAGCGGGAGGTGGCGGGGAGCTGTTTTTT. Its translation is CASSLRLAGGGGELFF.

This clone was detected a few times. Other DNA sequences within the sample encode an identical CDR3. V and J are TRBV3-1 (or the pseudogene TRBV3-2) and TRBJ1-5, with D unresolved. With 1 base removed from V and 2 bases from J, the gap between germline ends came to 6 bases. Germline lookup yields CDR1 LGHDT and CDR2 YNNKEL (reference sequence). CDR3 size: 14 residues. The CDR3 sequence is CASSQGSGNQPQHF. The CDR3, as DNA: TGTGCCAGCAGCCAAGGGTCAGGCAATCAGCCCCAGCATTTT.

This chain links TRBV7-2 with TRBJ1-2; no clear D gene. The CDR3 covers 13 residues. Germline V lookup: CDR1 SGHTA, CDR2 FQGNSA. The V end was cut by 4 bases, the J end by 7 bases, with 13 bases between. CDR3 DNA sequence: TGTGCCAGCAGCTCTGGTCGAGAGGGTGGCTACACCTTC. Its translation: CASSSGREGGYTF.

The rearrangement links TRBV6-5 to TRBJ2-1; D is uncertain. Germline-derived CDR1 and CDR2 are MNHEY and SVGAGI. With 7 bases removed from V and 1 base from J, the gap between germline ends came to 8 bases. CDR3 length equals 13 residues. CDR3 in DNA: TGTGCCAGCACTCGCGGTTCCTACAATGAGCAGTTCTTC. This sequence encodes CASTRGSYNEQFF.

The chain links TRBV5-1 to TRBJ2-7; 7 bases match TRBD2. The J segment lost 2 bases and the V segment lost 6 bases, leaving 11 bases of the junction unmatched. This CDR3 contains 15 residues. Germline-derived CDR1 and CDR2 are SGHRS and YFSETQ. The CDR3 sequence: CASTPAGKPTYEQYF. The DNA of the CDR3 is TGCGCCAGCACCCCAGCGGGGAAGCCTACCTACGAGCAGTACTTC. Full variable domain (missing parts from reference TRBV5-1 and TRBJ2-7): KAGVTQTPRYLIKTRGQQVTLSCSPISGHRSVSWYQQTPGQGLQFLFEYFSETQRNKGNFPGRFSGRQFSNSRSEMNVSTLELGDSALYLCASTPAGKPTYEQYFGPGTRLTVT.

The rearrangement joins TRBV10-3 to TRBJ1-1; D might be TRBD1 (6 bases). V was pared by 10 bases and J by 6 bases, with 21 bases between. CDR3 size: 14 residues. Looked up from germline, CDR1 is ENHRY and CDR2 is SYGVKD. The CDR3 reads CATRGALVSAEAFF. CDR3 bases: TGTGCCACCCGGGGGGCGTTAGTAAGCGCTGAAGCTTTCTTT.

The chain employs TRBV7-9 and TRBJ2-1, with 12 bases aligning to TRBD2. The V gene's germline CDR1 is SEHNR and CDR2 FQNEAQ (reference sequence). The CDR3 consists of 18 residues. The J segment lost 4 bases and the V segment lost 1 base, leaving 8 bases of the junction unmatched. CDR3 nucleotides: TGTGCCAGCAGCTTAGGAGCCCTAGCGGGAGGGGTTTACAATGAGCAGTTCTTC. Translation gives CASSLGALAGGVYNEQFF.

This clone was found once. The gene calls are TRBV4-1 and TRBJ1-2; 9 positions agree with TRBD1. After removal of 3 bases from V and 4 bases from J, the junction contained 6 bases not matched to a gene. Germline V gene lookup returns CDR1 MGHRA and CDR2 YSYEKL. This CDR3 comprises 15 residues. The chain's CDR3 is CASSHVQGAGYGYTF. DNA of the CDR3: TGCGCCAGCAGCCATGTACAGGGGGCGGGCTATGGCTACACCTTC.

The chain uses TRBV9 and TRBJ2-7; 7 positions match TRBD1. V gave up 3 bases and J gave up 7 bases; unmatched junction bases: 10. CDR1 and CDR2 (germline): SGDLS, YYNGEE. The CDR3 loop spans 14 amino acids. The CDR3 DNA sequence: TGTGCCAGCAGCGCCGGACAGGCTTCTTGGGAGCAGTACTTC. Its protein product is CASSAGQASWEQYF.

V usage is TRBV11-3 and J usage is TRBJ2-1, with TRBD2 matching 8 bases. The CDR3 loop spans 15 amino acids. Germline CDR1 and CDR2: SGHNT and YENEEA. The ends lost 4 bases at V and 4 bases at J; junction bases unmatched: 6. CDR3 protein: CASSYGTGGYNEQFF. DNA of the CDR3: TGTGCCAGCAGCTATGGGACGGGGGGGTACAATGAGCAGTTCTTC.

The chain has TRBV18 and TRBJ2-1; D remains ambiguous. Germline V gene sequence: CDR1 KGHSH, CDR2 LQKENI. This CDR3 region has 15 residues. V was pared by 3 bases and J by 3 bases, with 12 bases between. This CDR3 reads CASSPSTFNYNEQFF. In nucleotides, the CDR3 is TGTGCCAGCTCACCTTCGACATTCAACTACAATGAGCAGTTCTTC.

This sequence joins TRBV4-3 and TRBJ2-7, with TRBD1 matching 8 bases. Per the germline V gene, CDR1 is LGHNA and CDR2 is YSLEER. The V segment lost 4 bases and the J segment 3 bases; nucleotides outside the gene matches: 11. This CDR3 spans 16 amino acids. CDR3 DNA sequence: TGCGCCAGCAGCCCGCCCAGACAGGGGCCCATCTACGAGCAGTACTTC. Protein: CASSPPRQGPIYEQYF.

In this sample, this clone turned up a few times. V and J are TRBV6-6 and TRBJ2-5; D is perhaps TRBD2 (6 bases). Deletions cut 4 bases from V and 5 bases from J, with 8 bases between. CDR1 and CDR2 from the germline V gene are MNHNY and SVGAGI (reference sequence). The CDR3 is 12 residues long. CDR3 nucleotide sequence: TGTGCCAGCAGTTGGAGGGCGGAGACCCAGTACTTC. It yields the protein CASSWRAETQYF.

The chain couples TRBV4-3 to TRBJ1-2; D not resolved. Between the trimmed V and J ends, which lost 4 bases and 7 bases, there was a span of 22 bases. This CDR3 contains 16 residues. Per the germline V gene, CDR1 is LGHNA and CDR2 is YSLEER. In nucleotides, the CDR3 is TGCGCCAGCAGCCCCGCCCCATTGTGGCGGGAAAGTGGCTACACCTTC. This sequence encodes CASSPAPLWRESGYTF.

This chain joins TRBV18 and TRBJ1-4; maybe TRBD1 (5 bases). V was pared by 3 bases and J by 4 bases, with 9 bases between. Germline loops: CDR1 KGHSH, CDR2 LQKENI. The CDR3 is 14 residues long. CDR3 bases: TGTGCCAGCTCACCGGACACGATTAATGAAAAACTGTTTTTT. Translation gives CASSPDTINEKLFF. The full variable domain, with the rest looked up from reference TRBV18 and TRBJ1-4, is NAGVMQNPRHLVRRRGQEARLRCSPMKGHSHVYWYRQLPEEGLKFMVYLQKENIIDESGMPKERFSAEFPKEGPSILRIQQVVRGDSAAYFCASSPDTINEKLFFGSGTQLSVL.

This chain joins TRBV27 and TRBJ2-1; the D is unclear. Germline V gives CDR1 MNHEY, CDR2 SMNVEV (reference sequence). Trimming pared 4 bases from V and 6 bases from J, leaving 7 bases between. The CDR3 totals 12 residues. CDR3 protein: CASSYSSNEQFF. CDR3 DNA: TGTGCCAGCAGTTATAGCTCCAATGAGCAGTTCTTC.

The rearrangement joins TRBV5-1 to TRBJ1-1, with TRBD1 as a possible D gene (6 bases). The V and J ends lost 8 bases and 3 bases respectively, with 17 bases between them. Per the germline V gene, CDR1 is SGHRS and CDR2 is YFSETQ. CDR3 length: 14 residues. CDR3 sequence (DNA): TGCGCCAGTGCTCCAAGGAGACAGGACACTGAAGCTTTCTTT. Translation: CASAPRRQDTEAFF.

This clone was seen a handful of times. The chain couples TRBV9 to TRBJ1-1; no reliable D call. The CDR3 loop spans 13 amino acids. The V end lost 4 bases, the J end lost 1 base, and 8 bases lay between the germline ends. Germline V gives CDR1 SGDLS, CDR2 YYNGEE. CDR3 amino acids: CASSFSGNTEAFF. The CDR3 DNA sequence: TGTGCCAGCAGCTTCTCAGGGAACACTGAAGCTTTCTTT.

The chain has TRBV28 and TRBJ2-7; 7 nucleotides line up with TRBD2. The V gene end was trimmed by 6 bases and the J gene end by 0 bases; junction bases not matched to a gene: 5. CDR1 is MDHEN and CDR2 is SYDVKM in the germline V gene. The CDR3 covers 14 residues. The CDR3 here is CASRPAGSSYEQYF. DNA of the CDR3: TGTGCCAGCAGACCAGCGGGGAGCTCCTACGAGCAGTACTTC.

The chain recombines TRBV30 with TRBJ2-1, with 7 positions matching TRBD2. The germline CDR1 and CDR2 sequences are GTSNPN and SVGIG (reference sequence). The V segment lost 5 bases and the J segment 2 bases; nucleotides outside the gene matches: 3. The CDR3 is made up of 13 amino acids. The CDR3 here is CAWGGGTYNEQFF. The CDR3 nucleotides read TGTGCCTGGGGGGGAGGGACCTACAATGAGCAGTTCTTC.

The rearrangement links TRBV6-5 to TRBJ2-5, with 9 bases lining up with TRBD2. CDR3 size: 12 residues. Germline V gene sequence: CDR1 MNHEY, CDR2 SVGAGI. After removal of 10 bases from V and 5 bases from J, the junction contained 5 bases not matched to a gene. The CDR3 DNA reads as TGTGCCACCTCTAGCGGGACGGAGACCCAGTACTTC. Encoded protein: CATSSGTETQYF.